A single sample gave rise to the 15 T cell receptor beta chains below, sequenced in a study of identical twins. TCRdb fed the 5' RACE reads into MiXCR, producing one record per CDR3 protein. The sample holds hundreds of thousands of distinct CDR3 sequences, approximately 6% seen once. Sequenced input: naive T cells sorted from blood. The source is a man between 18 and 35 years old in good health.

This clonotype was found many times. For the CDR3, the DNA is TGTGCCAGCAGCTTGGAGACAGGCCCAACTAATGAAAAACTGTTTTTT. Its translation: CASSLETGPTNEKLFF. V usage is TRBV7-9 and J usage is TRBJ1-4; D is possibly TRBD1 (6 bases). The ends were cut back, 3 bases at V and 0 bases at J, with 11 bases in the middle. Germline values: CDR1 SEHNR, CDR2 FQNEAQ (reference sequence). This CDR3 has 16 residues.

The chain has TRBV27 and TRBJ2-3; 10 nucleotides match TRBD1. CDR1 MNHEY and CDR2 SMNVEV come from the germline V gene (reference sequence). Trimming cost V 5 bases and J 6 bases; bases outside gene matches: 11. The CDR3 totals 16 residues. Written as DNA, the CDR3 is TGTGCCAGCAGTGCCCCCGGGACAGGGGAAAAGGATACGCAGTATTTT. It codes for CASSAPGTGEKDTQYF.

The chain joins TRBV25-1 to TRBJ2-5; 11 bases align to TRBD1. V gave up 3 bases and J gave up 3 bases; unmatched junction bases: 6. The CDR3 totals 16 residues. The V gene's germline CDR1 is MGHDK and CDR2 SYGVNS. CDR3 coding DNA: TGTGCCAGCAGTGATATGGGACAGGGGGACGAAGAGACCCAGTACTTC. Protein: CASSDMGQGDEETQYF.

This clonotype was seen ten or more times. The rearrangement joins TRBV7-8 to TRBJ2-3, with 7 bases that match TRBD2. Germline V gene data show CDR1 as SGHVS and CDR2 as FQNEAQ. There are 13 residues in the CDR3. Trimming at V came to 3 bases and at J to 9 bases, leaving 6 bases not matched to a gene. The CDR3 coding sequence is TGTGCCAGCAGCTTCCCAGGCGGGGGAACGCAGTATTTT. Translating it yields CASSFPGGGTQYF.

This clonotype was seen more than once but under ten times. The rearrangement joins TRBV29-1 to TRBJ1-4; D is ambiguous. CDR3 length: 12 amino acids. The V end was cut by 2 bases, the J end by 7 bases, with 8 bases between. The germline CDR1 and CDR2 sequences are SQVTM and ANQGSEA. The CDR3 loop is CSVESKPEKLFF. DNA of the CDR3: TGCAGCGTTGAAAGCAAACCTGAAAAACTGTTTTTT.

This clonotype was detected ten times or more. The genes are TRBV5-1 and TRBJ2-1; 11 bases line up with TRBD2. The CDR3 sequence is 16 residues long. Germline CDR1 is SGHRS and CDR2 is YFSETQ. V shed 4 bases and J 3 bases; nucleotides not matched to a gene: 6. The CDR3: CASSPRLAGNYNEQFF. The CDR3 coding sequence is TGCGCCAGCAGCCCTAGACTAGCGGGAAACTACAATGAGCAGTTCTTC.

This clonotype was seen only a few times. The chain carries TRBV2 and TRBJ2-3; no reliable D call. Germline assignment: CDR1 SNHLY and CDR2 FYNNEI. The CDR3 contains 12 residues. Deletions cut 10 bases from V and 4 bases from J, with 12 bases between. The CDR3 DNA sequence: TGTGCCACCCGAAAGGACGCAGATACGCAGTATTTT. Its protein is CATRKDADTQYF.

This clonotype was counted between two and nine times. This chain links TRBV20-1 with TRBJ2-6; TRBD2 aligns across 8 bases. There are 15 residues in the CDR3. V was pared by 6 bases and J by 2 bases, with 6 bases of the junction left unmatched. Germline CDR1 and CDR2: DFQATT and SNEGSKA (reference sequence). DNA for the CDR3: TGCAGTGCCACGGGGGGGTTAGCTGGGGCCAACGTCCTGACTTTC. Its protein is CSATGGLAGANVLTF.

This clonotype was counted many times. The CDR3 DNA sequence: TGCAGTGCTAGTAGCCAGGGACAGGGGAACGGCTACACCTTC. This encodes CSASSQGQGNGYTF. This rearrangement joins TRBV20-1 to TRBJ1-2; TRBD1 matches 10 bases. From germline, CDR1 is DFQATT and CDR2 SNEGSKA (reference sequence). Trimming removed 3 bases from V and 8 bases from J; junction bases left unmatched: 9. The CDR3 consists of 14 residues.

The chain recombines TRBV7-7 with TRBJ2-5, with a weak D call TRBD2 (5 bases). The ends were cut back, 5 bases at V and 4 bases at J, with 17 bases in the middle. This CDR3 has 15 amino acids. The germline V gene encodes CDR1 SSHAT and CDR2 FNYEAQ (reference sequence). CDR3: CASSQAPRVRETQYF. In DNA form, the CDR3 reads TGTGCCAGCAGCCAAGCCCCGAGGGTTCGAGAGACCCAGTACTTC.

This clonotype was counted only a few times. The chain joins TRBV12-3 or TRBV12-4 to TRBJ2-1; TRBD2 is a possible D gene (5 bases). This CDR3 is 14 amino acids long. V was pared by 6 bases and J by 7 bases, with 16 bases between. CDR3 residues: CASSPGPGGNEQFF. CDR3 sequence (DNA): TGTGCCAGCAGCCCCGGGCCAGGAGGAAATGAGCAGTTCTTC.

The CDR3 spells CASSQRGDSPLHF. For the CDR3, the DNA is TGTGCCAGCAGCCAAAGGGGGGATTCACCCCTCCACTTT. This chain connects TRBV4-2 to TRBJ1-6; perhaps TRBD1 as D (6 bases). The germline gives CDR1 LGHNA, CDR2 YNFKEQ. Trimming stripped 2 bases from V and 8 bases from J, with 7 bases between. CDR3 length: 13 residues.

This clonotype was detected ten times or more. Here the CDR3 reads CASRSLRTSGRYEQFF. The CDR3 nucleotides read TGTGCCAGCAGATCCCTCCGAACTAGCGGGAGGTATGAGCAGTTCTTC. The rearrangement links TRBV7-9 to TRBJ2-1, with TRBD2 matching over 12 bases. This CDR3 has 16 amino acids. The V gene's germline CDR1 is SEHNR and CDR2 FQNEAQ (reference sequence). With 6 bases clipped from V and 8 bases from J, the junction kept 11 bases outside the gene matches.

Only a few counts were recorded for this clonotype. The rearrangement links TRBV9 to TRBJ2-1; D possibly uses TRBD1 or TRBD2 (5 bases each). The CDR3 is 18 residues long. V was trimmed by 0 bases and J by 0 bases, leaving 16 bases between them. The germline V gene encodes CDR1 SGDLS and CDR2 YYNGEE. The CDR3 DNA sequence: TGTGCCAGCAGCGTAGCTACCGGGACGAGAATCTCCTACAATGAGCAGTTCTTC. Residues: CASSVATGTRISYNEQFF.

This clonotype was counted at least ten times. The chain couples TRBV20-1 to TRBJ2-7; D not resolved. The CDR3 totals 15 residues. The germline CDR1 and CDR2 sequences are DFQATT and SNEGSKA (reference sequence). Trimming stripped 3 bases from V and 0 bases from J, with 15 bases between. Here the CDR3 reads CSASSPRVYSYEQYF. CDR3 nucleotide sequence: TGCAGTGCTAGTAGTCCCCGGGTCTACTCCTACGAGCAGTACTTC.